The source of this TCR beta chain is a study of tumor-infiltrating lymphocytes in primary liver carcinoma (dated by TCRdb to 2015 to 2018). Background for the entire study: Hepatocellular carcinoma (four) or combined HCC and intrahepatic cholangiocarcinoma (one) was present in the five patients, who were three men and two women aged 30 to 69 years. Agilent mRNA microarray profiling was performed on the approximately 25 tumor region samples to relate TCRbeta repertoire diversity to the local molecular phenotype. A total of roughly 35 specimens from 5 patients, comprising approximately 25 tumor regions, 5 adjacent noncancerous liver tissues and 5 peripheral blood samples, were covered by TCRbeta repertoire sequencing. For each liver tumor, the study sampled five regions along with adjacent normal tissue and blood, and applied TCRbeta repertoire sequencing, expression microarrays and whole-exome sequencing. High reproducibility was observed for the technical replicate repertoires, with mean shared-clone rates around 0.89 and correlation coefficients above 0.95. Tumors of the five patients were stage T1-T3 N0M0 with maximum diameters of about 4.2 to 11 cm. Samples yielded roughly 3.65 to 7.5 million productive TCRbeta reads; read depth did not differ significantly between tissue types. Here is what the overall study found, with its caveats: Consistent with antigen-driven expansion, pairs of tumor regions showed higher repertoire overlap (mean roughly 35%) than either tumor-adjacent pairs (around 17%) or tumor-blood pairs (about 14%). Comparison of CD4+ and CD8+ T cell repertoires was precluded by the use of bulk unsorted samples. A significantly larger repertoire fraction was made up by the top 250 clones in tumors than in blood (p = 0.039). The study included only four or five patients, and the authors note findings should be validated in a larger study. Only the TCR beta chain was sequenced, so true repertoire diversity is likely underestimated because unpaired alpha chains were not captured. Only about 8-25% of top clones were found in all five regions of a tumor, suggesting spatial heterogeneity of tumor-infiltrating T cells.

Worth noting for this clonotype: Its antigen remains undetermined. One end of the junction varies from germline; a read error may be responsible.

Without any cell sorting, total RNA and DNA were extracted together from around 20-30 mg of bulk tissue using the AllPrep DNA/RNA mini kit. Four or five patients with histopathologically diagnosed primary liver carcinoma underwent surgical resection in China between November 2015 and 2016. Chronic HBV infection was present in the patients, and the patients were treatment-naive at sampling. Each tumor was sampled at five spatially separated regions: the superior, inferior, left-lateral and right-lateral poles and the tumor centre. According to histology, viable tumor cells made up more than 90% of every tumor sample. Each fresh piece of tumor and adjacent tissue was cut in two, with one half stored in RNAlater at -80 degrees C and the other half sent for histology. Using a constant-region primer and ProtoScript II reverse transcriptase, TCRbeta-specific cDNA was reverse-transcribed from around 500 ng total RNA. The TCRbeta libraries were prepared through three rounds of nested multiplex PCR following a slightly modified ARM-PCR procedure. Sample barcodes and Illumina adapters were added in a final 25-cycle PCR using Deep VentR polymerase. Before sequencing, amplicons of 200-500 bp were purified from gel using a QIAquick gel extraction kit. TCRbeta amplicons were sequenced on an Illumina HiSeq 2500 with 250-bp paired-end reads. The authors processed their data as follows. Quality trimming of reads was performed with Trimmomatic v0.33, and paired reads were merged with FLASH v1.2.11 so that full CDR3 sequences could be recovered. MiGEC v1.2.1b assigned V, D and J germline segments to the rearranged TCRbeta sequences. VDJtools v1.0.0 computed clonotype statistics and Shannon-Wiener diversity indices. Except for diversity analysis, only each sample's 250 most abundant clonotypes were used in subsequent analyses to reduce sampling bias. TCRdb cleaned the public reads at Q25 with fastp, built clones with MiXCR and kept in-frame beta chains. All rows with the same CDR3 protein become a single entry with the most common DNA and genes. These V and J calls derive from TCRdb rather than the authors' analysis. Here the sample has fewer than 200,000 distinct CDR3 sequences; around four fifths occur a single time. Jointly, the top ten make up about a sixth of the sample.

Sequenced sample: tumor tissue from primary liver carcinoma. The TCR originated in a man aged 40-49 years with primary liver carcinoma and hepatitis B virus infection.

The DNA sequence reads TGCAACGTTGAGGGTGGGGCGAACACCGGGGAGCTGTTTTTT. Its translation reads: CNVEGGANTGELFF. The chain uses TRBV29-1 and TRBJ2-2, with TRBD2 as a weak D call on 5 bases. From cysteine to phenylalanine, the CDR3 is 14 amino acids long. The only DNA kept is the CDR3, 42 bases in frame from the first base. In the germline V gene, CDR1 corresponds to SQVTM and CDR2 to ANQGSEA.